Each of the 28 T cell receptor beta chains below was sequenced from the same sample in a study of technical replicates of blood from a handful of donors. The protocol was immunoSEQ multiplex PCR, while the TCRdb copy is restricted to in-frame clones and leaves out a portion. Here the sample spans tens of thousands of clones, almost 97% being singletons. What was sequenced was T cells isolated from PBMCs. Receptor source: a human donor in good health.

V gene TRBV10-3 combines with J gene TRBJ1-1, with D maybe TRBD1 (5 bases). The CDR3 totals 11 residues. CDR1 is ENHRY and CDR2 is SYGVKD in the germline V gene. The V end lost 4 bases, the J end lost 9 bases, and 9 bases lay between the germline ends. Here the CDR3 DNA reads TGTGCCATCAGTGGGGGACTACAAGCTTTCTTT. The encoded protein is CAISGGLQAFF.

The V gene is TRBV10-3, the J gene TRBJ2-2; D possibly corresponds to TRBD1 (5 bases). Germline CDR1 ENHRY, CDR2 SYGVKD. Trimming left V 0 bases short and J 6 bases short, with 14 bases between. The CDR3 totals 16 residues. The CDR3 DNA follows: TGTGCCATCAGTGAGTCTGGCAGGGTTTTTGCCGGGGAGCTGTTTTTT. It yields the protein CAISESGRVFAGELFF.

The chain has TRBV5-4 and TRBJ2-4; 8 bases line up with TRBD1. The junction had 11 bases not matched to a gene; V was cut back by 4 bases and J by 5 bases. Looked up from germline, CDR1 is SGHNT and CDR2 is YYREEE (reference sequence). This CDR3 is built from 16 residues. The CDR3 sequence is CASSRNPGQVQNIQYF. CDR3 bases: TGTGCCAGCAGCCGTAATCCGGGACAGGTCCAAAACATTCAGTACTTC. Full variable domain (missing parts from reference TRBV5-4 and TRBJ2-4): ETGVTQSPTHLIKTRGQQVTLRCSSQSGHNTVSWYQQALGQGPQFIFQYYREEENGRGNFPPRFSGLQFPNYSSELNVNALELDDSALYLCASSRNPGQVQNIQYFGAGTRLSVL.

The CDR3 protein is CASSEGGGPGETQYF. In DNA form, the CDR3 reads TGTGCCAGCAGCGAGGGGGGAGGGCCTGGGGAGACCCAGTACTTC. The chain links TRBV7-8 to TRBJ2-5; the D gene is possibly TRBD2 (7 bases). Germline V lookup: CDR1 SGHVS, CDR2 FQNEAQ. The V and J ends lost 5 bases and 5 bases respectively, with 18 bases between them. The CDR3 contains 15 residues. The variable domain in full, completed from reference TRBV7-8 and TRBJ2-5, reads GAGVSQSPRYKVAKRGQDVALRCDPISGHVSLFWYQQALGQGPEFLTYFQNEAQLDKSGLPSDRFFAERPEGSVSTLKIQRTQQEDSAVYLCASSEGGGPGETQYFGPGTRLLVL.

V usage is TRBV5-6 and J usage is TRBJ1-1; 9 nucleotides agree with TRBD1. The CDR3 loop spans 13 amino acids. With V trimmed by 4 bases and J by 10 bases, 8 bases remained unmatched. Germline CDR1 SGHDT, CDR2 YYEEEE. The chain's CDR3 is CASSLDRGRGAFF. As DNA, the CDR3 is TGTGCCAGCAGCCTTGACAGGGGGAGAGGAGCTTTCTTT.

The J gene is TRBJ2-2, the V gene TRBV6-1; 8 bases map to TRBD1. The CDR3 loop spans 13 amino acids. The germline V gene encodes CDR1 MNHNS and CDR2 SASEGT. V gave up 7 bases and J gave up 8 bases; unmatched junction bases: 6. The CDR3 nucleotides are TGTGCCAGCACCTCAGGGGGCATAGGGGAGCTGTTTTTT. Protein: CASTSGGIGELFF.

The J gene is TRBJ2-6, the V gene TRBV7-2, with TRBD2 as a possible D gene (7 bases). V was trimmed by 5 bases and J by 1 base, leaving 12 bases between them. Germline V gene data show CDR1 as SGHTA and CDR2 as FQGNSA. CDR3 length: 16 residues. The chain's CDR3 is CASSREGGSGANVLTF. The CDR3 DNA follows: TGTGCCAGCAGCCGCGAGGGGGGGTCTGGGGCCAACGTCCTGACTTTC.

This clone appeared a single time. The rearrangement joins TRBV7-2 to TRBJ2-5; 10 bases are a match to TRBD1. Germline-derived CDR1 and CDR2 are SGHTA and FQGNSA. Germline trimming cut 5 bases from V and 4 bases from J; bases unmatched to any gene: 4. This CDR3 is built from 14 residues. The CDR3 DNA follows: TGTGCCAGCAGCAACCGGGACAGGGGAGAGACCCAGTACTTC. It yields the protein CASSNRDRGETQYF.

This sequence joins TRBV28 and TRBJ2-4, with D possibly TRBD2 on 5 matching bases. The CDR3 is 15 residues long. V was shortened by 3 bases and J by 0 bases, with 9 bases between the two germline ends. The V gene's germline CDR1 is MDHEN and CDR2 SYDVKM. The CDR3: CASSFMGVAKNIQYF. Here the CDR3 DNA reads TGTGCCAGCAGTTTTATGGGAGTAGCCAAAAACATTCAGTACTTC.

This chain connects TRBV9 to TRBJ1-3; D is uncertain. The V gene lost 0 bases and the J gene lost 0 bases, with 7 bases spanning the gap. Germline CDR1 SGDLS, CDR2 YYNGEE. The CDR3 runs to 15 residues. The CDR3 loop is CASSVESSSGNTIYF. CDR3 in DNA: TGTGCCAGCAGCGTAGAATCCAGCTCTGGAAACACCATATATTTT.

The J gene is TRBJ2-7, the V gene TRBV18, with 7 bases identical to TRBD1. Germline V gives CDR1 KGHSH, CDR2 LQKENI. This CDR3 spans 12 amino acids. The ends lost 4 bases at V and 7 bases at J; junction bases unmatched: 4. The CDR3 DNA reads as TGTGCCAGCTCACAGGGGGCGCGAGAGCAGTACTTC. It encodes CASSQGAREQYF.

The chain employs TRBV27 and TRBJ2-7; TRBD2 matches at 10 bases. J gave up 3 bases and V 6 bases, and 8 bases lay outside the gene matches. Germline CDR1 reads MNHEY; CDR2 reads SMNVEV (reference sequence). This CDR3 is 15 amino acids long. The CDR3 here is CASSPLAGAHYEQYF. CDR3 nucleotides: TGTGCCAGCAGCCCCCTAGCGGGAGCCCACTACGAGCAGTACTTC.

The gene calls are TRBV15 and TRBJ2-5, with D hard to call. V was pared by 2 bases and J by 2 bases, with 12 bases between. Germline V gives CDR1 LNHNV, CDR2 YYDKDF (reference sequence). CDR3 length: 15 residues. The CDR3 loop is CATSRSGYQQETQYF. The CDR3 DNA reads as TGTGCCACCAGCAGATCAGGATATCAGCAAGAGACCCAGTACTTC.

This clone showed up just once. The chain recombines TRBV4-1 with TRBJ2-2; the D gene is possibly TRBD2 (6 bases). The CDR3 extends over 16 amino acids. V lost 0 bases, J lost 4 bases, and 12 bases lay in between. Germline V gene lookup returns CDR1 MGHRA and CDR2 YSYEKL. This CDR3 is CASSQDPGAVTGELFF. CDR3 in DNA: TGCGCCAGCAGCCAAGATCCGGGAGCGGTCACCGGGGAGCTGTTTTTT.

In its sample, this clone was seen once. This CDR3 reads CASSKATKGTGRGQPQHF. The CDR3 coding sequence is TGTGCCAGCAGCAAAGCGACTAAAGGGACAGGGAGGGGGCAGCCCCAGCATTTT. The gene calls are TRBV21-1 and TRBJ1-5; the D call of TRBD1 is as the table states it, not checked on the DNA. TRBV21-1 is listed as a pseudogene. The CDR3 is 18 residues long.

The V call is TRBV19, the J call TRBJ2-7; 8 bases match TRBD1. The CDR3 length is 14 residues. The J segment lost 2 bases and the V segment lost 3 bases, leaving 3 bases of the junction unmatched. Germline lookup yields CDR1 LNHDA and CDR2 SQIVND (reference sequence). The chain's CDR3 is CASSIQGATYEQYF. The CDR3 region has the DNA TGTGCCAGTAGTATTCAGGGGGCCACCTACGAGCAGTACTTC.

The V and J genes are TRBV27 and TRBJ2-1; D is perhaps TRBD2 (5 bases). The CDR3 extends over 13 amino acids. Deletions cut 4 bases from V and 9 bases from J, with 13 bases between. Germline V gives CDR1 MNHEY, CDR2 SMNVEV (reference sequence). The CDR3 coding sequence is TGTGCCAGCAGTTATGGGATAGGGAGTGAGCAGTTCTTC. It encodes CASSYGIGSEQFF.

The chain carries TRBV20-1 and TRBJ2-1; D is unclear. The CDR3 spans 11 residues. CDR1 and CDR2 from the germline V gene are DFQATT and SNEGSKA (reference sequence). V was cut by 3 bases and J by 9 bases, with 9 bases left in between. CDR3 sequence reads: CSASFGGEQFF. The DNA of the CDR3 is TGCAGTGCTAGCTTCGGTGGTGAGCAGTTCTTC.

V and J are TRBV27 and TRBJ2-1, with D perhaps TRBD1 (6 bases). V dropped 3 bases and J dropped 4 bases, with 10 bases sitting between them. This CDR3 is built from 14 residues. Germline values: CDR1 MNHEY, CDR2 SMNVEV (reference sequence). The CDR3 loop reads CASSFQGPYNEQFF. DNA for the CDR3: TGTGCCAGCAGTTTTCAGGGGCCTTACAATGAGCAGTTCTTC.

The chain has TRBV20-1 and TRBJ1-1; no reliable D call. The CDR3 contains 11 residues. V shed 5 bases and J shed 5 bases, with 9 bases lying between them. Germline assignment: CDR1 DFQATT and CDR2 SNEGSKA (reference sequence). CDR3 loop: CSALRTTEAFF. CDR3 nucleotides: TGCAGTGCTCTCAGGACTACTGAAGCTTTCTTT.

This clone appeared once. The genes are TRBV4-1 and TRBJ2-5, with a tentative D call TRBD2 (5 bases). The CDR3 extends over 17 amino acids. V dropped 0 bases and J dropped 1 base, with 15 bases sitting between them. The germline V gene encodes CDR1 MGHRA and CDR2 YSYEKL. This CDR3 is CASSQEEGWPPQETQYF. DNA of the CDR3: TGCGCCAGCAGCCAAGAAGAGGGATGGCCCCCCCAAGAGACCCAGTACTTC.

The genes are TRBV4-2 and TRBJ2-3, with 12 bases lining up with TRBD2. Germline CDR1 and CDR2: LGHNA and YNFKEQ. The CDR3 runs to 17 residues. V shed 3 bases and J 6 bases; nucleotides not matched to a gene: 10. The CDR3 DNA reads TGTGCCAGCAGCCATCCGCTAGCGGGAGGGCCAGGGGATACGCAGTATTTT. This gives the protein CASSHPLAGGPGDTQYF.

V and J are TRBV6-5 and TRBJ1-1; no clear D. Trimming stripped 3 bases from V and 1 base from J, with 6 bases between. Germline loops: CDR1 MNHEY, CDR2 SVGAGI. The CDR3 has 13 amino acids. CDR3 region: CASSYSKNTEAFF. The CDR3 DNA reads as TGTGCCAGCAGTTATTCCAAGAACACTGAAGCTTTCTTT.

V gene TRBV28 combines with J gene TRBJ1-1; possible D gene TRBD1, 5 bases. The CDR3 spans 14 residues. Looked up from germline, CDR1 is MDHEN and CDR2 is SYDVKM. V gave up 3 bases and J gave up 7 bases, with 15 bases separating them. The chain's CDR3 is CASSFPGQGYEAFF. The CDR3 DNA is TGTGCCAGCAGTTTCCCTGGACAAGGATATGAAGCTTTCTTT. Looking up the rest from reference TRBV28 and TRBJ1-1 gives the full variable domain: DVKVTQSSRYLVKRTGEKVFLECVQDMDHENMFWYRQDPGLGLRLIYFSYDVKMKEKGDIPEGYSVSREKKERFSLILESASTNQTSMYLCASSFPGQGYEAFFGQGTRLTVV.

J is TRBJ2-5 and V is TRBV27; a possible D gene is TRBD1 (6 bases). V lost 6 bases, J lost 2 bases, and 16 bases lay in between. CDR3 size: 15 residues. The V gene's germline CDR1 is MNHEY and CDR2 SMNVEV (reference sequence). The CDR3 reads CASRADQGQQETQYF. CDR3 in DNA: TGTGCCAGCAGGGCGGACCAGGGGCAACAAGAGACCCAGTACTTC.

The chain joins TRBV30 to TRBJ2-5, with 7 bases fitting TRBD1. From germline, CDR1 is GTSNPN and CDR2 SVGIG (reference sequence). The CDR3 is 15 amino acids. V was clipped by 2 bases and J by 5 bases; unmatched bases: 11. For the CDR3, the DNA is TGTGCCTGGAGTCTTCTAGACAGGGCTGGGGAGACCCAGTACTTC. Residues: CAWSLLDRAGETQYF.

The genes are TRBV7-3 and TRBJ2-5; 11 positions match TRBD1. Germline assignment: CDR1 SGHTA and CDR2 FQGTGA. The length of the CDR3 is 15 residues. Trimming took 5 bases from V and 4 from J; bases not matched to a gene: 6. CDR3: CASSKSGTGGETQYF. CDR3 coding DNA: TGTGCCAGCAGCAAATCCGGGACAGGGGGAGAGACCCAGTACTTC.

This clone was seen only once. The chain couples TRBV14 to TRBJ1-2, with D possibly matching TRBD1 (5 bases). This CDR3 contains 15 residues. CDR1 is SGHDN and CDR2 is FVKESK in the germline V gene. The V and J ends lost 1 base and 8 bases respectively, with 17 bases between them. CDR3 nucleotides: TGTGCCAGCAGCCAAGCTTACGGGGGGACGAGAGGCTACACCTTC. It encodes CASSQAYGGTRGYTF.